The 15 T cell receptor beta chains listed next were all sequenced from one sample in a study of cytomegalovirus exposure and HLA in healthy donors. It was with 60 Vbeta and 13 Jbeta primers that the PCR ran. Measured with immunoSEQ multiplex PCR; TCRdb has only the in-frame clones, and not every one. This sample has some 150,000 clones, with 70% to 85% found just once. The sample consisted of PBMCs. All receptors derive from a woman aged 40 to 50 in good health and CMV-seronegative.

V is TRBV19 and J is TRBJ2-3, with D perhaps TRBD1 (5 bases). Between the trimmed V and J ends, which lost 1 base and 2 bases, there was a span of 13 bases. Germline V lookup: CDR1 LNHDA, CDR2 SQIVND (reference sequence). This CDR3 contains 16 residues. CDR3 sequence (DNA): TGTGCCAGTAGTATAGCTAGAACAGGCGACACAGATACGCAGTATTTT. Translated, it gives CASSIARTGDTDTQYF.

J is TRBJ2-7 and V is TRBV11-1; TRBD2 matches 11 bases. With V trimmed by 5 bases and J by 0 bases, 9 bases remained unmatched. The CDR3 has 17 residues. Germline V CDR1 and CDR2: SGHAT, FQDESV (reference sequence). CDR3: CASSLGRGLAVSYEQYF. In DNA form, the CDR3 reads TGTGCCAGCAGCCTTGGAAGGGGACTAGCGGTCTCCTACGAGCAGTACTTC.

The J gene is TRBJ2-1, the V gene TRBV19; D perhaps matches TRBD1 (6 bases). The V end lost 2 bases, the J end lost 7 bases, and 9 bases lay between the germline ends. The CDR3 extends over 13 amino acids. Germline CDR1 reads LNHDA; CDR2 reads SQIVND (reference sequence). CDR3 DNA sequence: TGTGCCAGTAGTATAAATCAGGGGAATGAGCAGTTCTTC. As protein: CASSINQGNEQFF.

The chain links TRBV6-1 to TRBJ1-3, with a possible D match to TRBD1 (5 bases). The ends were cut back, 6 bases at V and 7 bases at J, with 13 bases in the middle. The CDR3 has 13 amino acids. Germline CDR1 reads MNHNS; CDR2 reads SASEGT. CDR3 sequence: CASRTGLGNTIYF. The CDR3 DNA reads TGTGCCAGCAGGACGGGACTTGGGAACACCATATATTTT.

CDR3 amino acids: CSVRGGGSGNTIYF. The CDR3 nucleotides read TGCAGCGTTCGGGGCGGGGGTTCTGGAAACACCATATATTTT. The J gene is TRBJ1-3, the V gene TRBV29-1, with D perhaps TRBD1 (5 bases). With 5 bases removed from V and 1 base from J, the gap between germline ends came to 12 bases. Germline V lookup: CDR1 SQVTM, CDR2 ANQGSEA. The length of the CDR3 is 14 residues.

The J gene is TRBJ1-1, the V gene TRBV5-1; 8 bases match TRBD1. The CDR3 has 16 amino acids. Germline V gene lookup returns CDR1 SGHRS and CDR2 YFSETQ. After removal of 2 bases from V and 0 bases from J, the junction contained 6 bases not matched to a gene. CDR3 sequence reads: CASSFGTGKLNTEAFF. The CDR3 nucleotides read TGCGCCAGCAGCTTCGGGACAGGTAAATTGAACACTGAAGCTTTCTTT.

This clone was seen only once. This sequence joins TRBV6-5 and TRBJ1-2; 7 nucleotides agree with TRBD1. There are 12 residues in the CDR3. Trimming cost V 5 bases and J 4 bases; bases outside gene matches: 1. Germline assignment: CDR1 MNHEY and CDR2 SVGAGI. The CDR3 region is CASSGTVYGYTF. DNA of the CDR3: TGTGCCAGCAGTGGGACAGTCTATGGCTACACCTTC.

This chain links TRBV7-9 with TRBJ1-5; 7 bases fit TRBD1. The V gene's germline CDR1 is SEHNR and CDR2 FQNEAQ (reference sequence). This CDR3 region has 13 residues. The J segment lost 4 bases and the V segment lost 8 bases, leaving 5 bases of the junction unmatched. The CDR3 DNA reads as TGTGCCAGCTCCCGGGACAGAAATCAGCCCCAGCATTTT. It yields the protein CASSRDRNQPQHF.

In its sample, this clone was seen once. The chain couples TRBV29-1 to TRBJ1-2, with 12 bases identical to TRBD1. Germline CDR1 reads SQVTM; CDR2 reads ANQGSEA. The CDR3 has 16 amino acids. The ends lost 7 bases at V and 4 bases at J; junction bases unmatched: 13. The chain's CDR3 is CSAEFRDRGLVYGYTF. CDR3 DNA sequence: TGCAGCGCCGAATTCCGGGACAGGGGGCTCGTCTATGGCTACACCTTC.

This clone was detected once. CDR3 in DNA: TGCGCCAGCAGCCACCGACAGGCGGAGGATGGCTACACCTTC. Translated, it gives CASSHRQAEDGYTF. The chain is built from TRBV4-3 and TRBJ1-2; tentatively, D is TRBD1 (6 bases). V lost 3 bases, J lost 6 bases, and 14 bases lay in between. This CDR3 region has 14 residues. Germline-derived CDR1 and CDR2 are LGHNA and YSLEER.

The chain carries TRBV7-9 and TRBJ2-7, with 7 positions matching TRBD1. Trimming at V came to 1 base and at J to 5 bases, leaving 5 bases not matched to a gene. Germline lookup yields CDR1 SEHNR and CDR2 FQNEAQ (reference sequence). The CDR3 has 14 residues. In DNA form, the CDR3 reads TGTGCCAGCAGCTTAGACAGGGGTTGGAACGAGCAGTACTTC. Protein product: CASSLDRGWNEQYF.

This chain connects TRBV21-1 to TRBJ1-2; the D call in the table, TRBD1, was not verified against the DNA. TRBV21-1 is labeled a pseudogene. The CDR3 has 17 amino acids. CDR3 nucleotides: TGTGCCAGCAGCAACTTGATTACCGGGACAGGGATTTATGGCTACACCTTC. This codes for CASSNLITGTGIYGYTF.

CDR3 DNA sequence: TGTGCCAGTAGTATAGTTTTGGGTCAGGCCGGGGAGCTGTTTTTT. It is translated as CASSIVLGQAGELFF. The rearrangement uses TRBV19 and TRBJ2-2; D is undetermined. Looked up from germline, CDR1 is LNHDA and CDR2 is SQIVND (reference sequence). CDR3 size: 15 residues. The V and J ends lost 1 base and 6 bases respectively, with 12 bases between them.

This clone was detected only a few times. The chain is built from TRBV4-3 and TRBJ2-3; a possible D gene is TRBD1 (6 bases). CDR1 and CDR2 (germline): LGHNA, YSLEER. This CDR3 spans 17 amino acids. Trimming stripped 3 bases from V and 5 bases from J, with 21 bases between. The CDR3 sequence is CASSQTPAGAMGDTQYF. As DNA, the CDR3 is TGCGCCAGCAGCCAGACACCAGCAGGGGCGATGGGAGATACGCAGTATTTT.

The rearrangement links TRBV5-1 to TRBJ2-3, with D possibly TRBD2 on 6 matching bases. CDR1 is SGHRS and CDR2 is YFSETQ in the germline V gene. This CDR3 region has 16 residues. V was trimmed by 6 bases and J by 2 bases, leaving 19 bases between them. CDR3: CASTREPSGTTDTQYF. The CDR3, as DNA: TGCGCCAGCACCCGGGAGCCTAGTGGGACCACAGATACGCAGTATTTT.